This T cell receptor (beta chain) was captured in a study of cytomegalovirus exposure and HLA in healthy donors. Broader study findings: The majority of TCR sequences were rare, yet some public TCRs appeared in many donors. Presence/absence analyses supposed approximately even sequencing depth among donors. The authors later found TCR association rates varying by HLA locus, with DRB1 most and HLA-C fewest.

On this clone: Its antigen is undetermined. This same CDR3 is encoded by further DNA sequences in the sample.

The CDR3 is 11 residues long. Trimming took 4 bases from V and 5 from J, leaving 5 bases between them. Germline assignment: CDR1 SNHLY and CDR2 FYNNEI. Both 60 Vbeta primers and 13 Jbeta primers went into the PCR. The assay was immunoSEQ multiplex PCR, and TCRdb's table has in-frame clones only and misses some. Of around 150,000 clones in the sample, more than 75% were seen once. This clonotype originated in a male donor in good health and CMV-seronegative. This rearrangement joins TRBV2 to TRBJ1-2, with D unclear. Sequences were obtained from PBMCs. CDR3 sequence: CASSVEYGYTF. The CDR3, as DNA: TGTGCCAGCAGTGTGGAGTATGGCTACACCTTC.